The rows below give T cell receptor beta chains drawn from one sample of a study of Graves' ophthalmopathy and Graves' hyperthyroidism. TCRdb itself ran the multiplex PCR reads through MiXCR, one entry per CDR3 protein. Among 500,000 to 700,000 distinct CDR3 sequences listed, roughly 20% were seen once. The sample was peripheral blood. The source is a woman aged 18-35 years with stable Graves' hyperthyroidism. Some clones in this sample may be carry-over from other donors' samples. Both conserved end residues are part of each CDR3. The order of the fields is J gene, V gene, D gene, clone size, CDR3 protein. A D gene is named only where the DNA matches it firmly. Part of the rows lack a size; the others show once, few, many or a class for expanded clones.

TRBJ2-2,TRBV11-2,NA,NA,CASSLDGQRPTGELFF
TRBJ2-5,TRBV5-1,TRBD1,many,CASSGTAIRETQYF
TRBJ1-2,TRBV27,TRBD1,many,CASSSMTGTYGYTF
TRBJ1-6,TRBV28,NA,many,CASSLAFYNSPLHF
TRBJ2-7,TRBV7-6,NA,few,CASSLQPMHEQYF
TRBJ2-7,TRBV24-1,NA,many,CATSDYTGSEQYF
TRBJ2-7,TRBV5-1,NA,many,CASSQGDGLSYEQYF
TRBJ2-5,TRBV6-2/TRBV6-3,TRBD1,many,CASSYGTGIWETQYF
TRBJ1-2,TRBV5-4,NA,many,CASSLAPILQTNYGYTF
TRBJ1-6,TRBV6-1,NA,many,CASREQASSYNSPLHF
TRBJ1-1,TRBV15,NA,NA,CATSRDPQPEAFF
TRBJ1-5,TRBV7-2,TRBD1,NA,CASRQAAGGQPQHF
TRBJ2-7,TRBV11-1,TRBD2,many,CASSQGLAGSYEQYF
TRBJ2-7,TRBV6-1,NA,NA,CASRASVSYEQYF
TRBJ1-1,TRBV12-3/TRBV12-4,NA,many,CASNPNYGNTEAFF
TRBJ2-2,TRBV11-2,NA,many,CASSFPRVLQLAGELFF
TRBJ1-5,TRBV6-1,NA,many,CASWMGNSNQPQHF
TRBJ2-7,TRBV20-1,NA,few,CSARDRKGFSEQYF
TRBJ2-7,TRBV3-1,TRBD2,many,CASSQRDGRGEQYF
TRBJ2-2,TRBV6-5,TRBD1,many,CASSNGQGNTGELFF
TRBJ2-2,TRBV6-2/TRBV6-3,NA,many,CASSTGLWNTGELFF
TRBJ1-5,TRBV20-1,TRBD1,NA,CSARDFGRGNQPQHF
TRBJ2-7,TRBV28,NA,NA,CASSFSFQRGQPYEQYF
TRBJ2-7,TRBV3-1,NA,NA,CASSQVGEASEQYF
TRBJ1-2,TRBV12-3/TRBV12-4,TRBD1,NA,CASSWGDRNYGYTF
TRBJ1-5,TRBV6-1,NA,NA,CASRPGQNSNQPQHF
TRBJ2-5,TRBV27,TRBD1,few,CASSLSRQGAETQYF
TRBJ2-2,TRBV30,NA,NA,CAWSERTNTGELFF
TRBJ2-2,TRBV5-6,TRBD2,many,CASSLLADKNTGELFF
TRBJ2-7,TRBV6-2/TRBV6-3,TRBD1,many,CASSFDRGGYEQYF
TRBJ2-5,TRBV12-3/TRBV12-4,NA,few,CASSFYTGGEVETQYF
TRBJ2-7,TRBV27,TRBD1,NA,CASSSYRDRSFYEQYF
TRBJ1-2,TRBV27,NA,NA,CASTPAGANYGYTF
TRBJ2-7,TRBV20-1,TRBD2,many,CSASGRFSEQYF
TRBJ2-5,TRBV4-1,TRBD2,NA,CASSPEGRVGDTQYF
TRBJ1-2,TRBV10-3,NA,NA,CAISEKGQGNYGYTF
TRBJ2-5,TRBV19,TRBD2,NA,CASSSWTSGRQETQYF
TRBJ1-1,TRBV28,TRBD1,many,CASSTFTGGYTEAFF
TRBJ1-5,TRBV19,NA,many,CASALGSNQPQHF
TRBJ2-2,TRBV9,TRBD2,many,CASSVASGSATGELFF
TRBJ1-5,TRBV7-9,NA,many,CASSLGTAENQPQHF
TRBJ2-5,TRBV19,NA,few,CASSPYRRADASRTQYF
TRBJ2-5,TRBV11-1,NA,many,CASSNPPDGSTKETQYF
TRBJ2-7,TRBV27,TRBD1,many,CASSLRARQGSSYEQYF
TRBJ2-5,TRBV2,NA,many,CASTRDVRETQYF
TRBJ2-2,TRBV5-1,NA,few,CASSKWDENGELFF
TRBJ2-7,TRBV4-1,TRBD2,many,CASSLTSADSYEQYF
TRBJ2-5,TRBV11-2,NA,NA,CVSSPTYAGRETQYF
TRBJ2-2,TRBV27,TRBD2,many,CASSPSSGRDTGELFF
TRBJ1-2,TRBV2,NA,NA,CASSPDGSNYGYTF
TRBJ1-2,TRBV27,TRBD1,NA,CASSFRRTGEGYTF
TRBJ1-2,TRBV2,NA,many,CASSDGTLFRGYTF
TRBJ2-5,TRBV9,NA,few,CASTEPGGFQETQYF
TRBJ1-5,TRBV5-1,NA,once,CASSREGDNNQPQHF
TRBJ1-3,TRBV12-5,NA,many,CASDGRRGNTIYF